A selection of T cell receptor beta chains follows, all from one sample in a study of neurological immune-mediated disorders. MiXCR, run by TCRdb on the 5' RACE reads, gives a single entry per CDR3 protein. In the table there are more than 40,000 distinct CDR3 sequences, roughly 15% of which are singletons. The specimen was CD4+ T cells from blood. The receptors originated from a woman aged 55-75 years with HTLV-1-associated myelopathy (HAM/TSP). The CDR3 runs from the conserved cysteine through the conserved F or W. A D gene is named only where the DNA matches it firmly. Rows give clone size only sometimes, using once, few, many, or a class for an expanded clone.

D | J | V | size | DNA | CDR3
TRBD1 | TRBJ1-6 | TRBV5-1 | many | TGCGCCAGCAGCTTGATGGGACAGGGTAATTGGTCACCCCTCCACTTT | CASSLMGQGNWSPLHF
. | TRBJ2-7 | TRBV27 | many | TGTGCCAGCAGTTTAAGCAGGGTGGACTACGAGCAGTACTTC | CASSLSRVDYEQYF
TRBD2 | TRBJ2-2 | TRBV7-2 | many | TGTGCCAGCAGCTTATTGCCCGGGGGGGCCGAGAACACCGGGGAGCTGTTTTTT | CASSLLPGGAENTGELFF
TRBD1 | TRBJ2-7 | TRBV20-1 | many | TGCAGTGCTTTACCGGGACAGGGGACCTACGAGCAGTACTTC | CSALPGQGTYEQYF
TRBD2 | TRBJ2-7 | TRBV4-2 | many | TGTGCCAGCAGCCAAGCGGGGGAGGGATCCTACGAGCAGTACTTC | CASSQAGEGSYEQYF
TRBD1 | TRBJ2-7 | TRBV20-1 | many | TGCAGTGCACCACAGGGGATATCCTACGAGCAGTACTTC | CSAPQGISYEQYF
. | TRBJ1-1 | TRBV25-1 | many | TGTGCCAGCAGTGCACACCAGAACACTGAAGCTTTCTTT | CASSAHQNTEAFF
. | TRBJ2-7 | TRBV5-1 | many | TGCGCCAGCAGCGTTCAAGACAGGTCCGACGAGCAGTACTTC | CASSVQDRSDEQYF
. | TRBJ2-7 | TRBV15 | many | TGTGCCACCAGTCATTCCGTCCGCGGGCCAGCCCCCTCCTACGAGCAGTACTTC | CATSHSVRGPAPSYEQYF
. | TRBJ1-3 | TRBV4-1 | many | TGCGCCAGCAGCCAAGATCGAGACACCCTCTCTGGAAACACCATATATTTT | CASSQDRDTLSGNTIYF
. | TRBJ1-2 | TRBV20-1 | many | TGCAGTGCTAGTCTGCAGGGTGGGATTGGCTACACCTTC | CSASLQGGIGYTF
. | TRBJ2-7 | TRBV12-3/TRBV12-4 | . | TGTGCCAGCAGTTTTTACAGACACGAGCAGTACTTC | CASSFYRHEQYF
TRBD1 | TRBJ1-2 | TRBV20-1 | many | TGCAGTGCTAAACAGGGGGCCCAAGGCTACACCTTC | CSAKQGAQGYTF
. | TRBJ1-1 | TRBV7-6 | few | TGTGCCAGCAGCCGTGCGGGCACTGAAGCTTTCTTT | CASSRAGTEAFF
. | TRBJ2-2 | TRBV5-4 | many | TGTGCCAGCAGCTTGGCATACACCAGGACCGGGGAGCTGTTTTTT | CASSLAYTRTGELFF
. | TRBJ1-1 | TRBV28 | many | TGTGCCAGCAGTTTATTCTTTACGGCAGGGCGGACTGAAGCTTTCTTT | CASSLFFTAGRTEAFF
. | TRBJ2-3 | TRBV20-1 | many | TGCAGTGCTGGGGACCAGGGCCCAGATACGCAGTATTTT | CSAGDQGPDTQYF
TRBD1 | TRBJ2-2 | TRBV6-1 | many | TGTGCCAGCAGAGGACAGGGGATTTCCGGGGAGCTGTTTTTT | CASRGQGISGELFF
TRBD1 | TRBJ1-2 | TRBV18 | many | TGTGCCAGCTCACCAGGACAGGGGAACTATGGCTACACCTTC | CASSPGQGNYGYTF
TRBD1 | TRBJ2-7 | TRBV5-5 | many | TGTGCCAGCAGCTGGGGACAGGGGATATCCTACGAGCAGTACTTC | CASSWGQGISYEQYF
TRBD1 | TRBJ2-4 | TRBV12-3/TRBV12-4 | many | TGTGCCAGCAGGGGGACAGGGAAAAACATTCAGTACTTC | CASRGTGKNIQYF
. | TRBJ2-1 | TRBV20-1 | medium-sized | TGCAGTGCCACTAGGACGCGTGAGCAGTTCTTC | CSATRTREQFF
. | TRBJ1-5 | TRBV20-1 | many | TGCAGTGCTAGGGGTGCAGGGTTAGGGAATCAGCCCCAGCATTTT | CSARGAGLGNQPQHF
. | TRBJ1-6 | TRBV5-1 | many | TGCGCCAGCAGCTTCCATATGGGCTCCTATAATTCACCCCTCCACTTT | CASSFHMGSYNSPLHF
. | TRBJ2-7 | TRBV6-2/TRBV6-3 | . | TGTGCCAGCCATTCCTTGGACACGTGGAACCGCGAGCAGTACTTC | CASHSLDTWNREQYF
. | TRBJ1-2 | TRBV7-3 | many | TGTGCCAGCGGCCCCTCAGGGAACTATGGCTACACCTTC | CASGPSGNYGYTF
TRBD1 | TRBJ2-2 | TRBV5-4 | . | TGTGCCAGCAGCGGACAGGGCCCAAGGAACACCGGGGAGCTGTTTTTT | CASSGQGPRNTGELFF
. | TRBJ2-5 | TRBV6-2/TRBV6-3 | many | TGTGCCAGCAGTTACGGGGACCGACAGGTTCAAGAGACCCAGTACTTC | CASSYGDRQVQETQYF
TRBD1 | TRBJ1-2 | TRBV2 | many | TGTGCCAGCAACCGGGACAGGAGAGGACCCACCTTC | CASNRDRRGPTF
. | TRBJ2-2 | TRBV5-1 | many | TGCGCCAGCAGCCCCCGGACAGCGTCCATTGCCGGGGAGCTGTTTTTT | CASSPRTASIAGELFF
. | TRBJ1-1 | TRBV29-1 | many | TGCAGCGTTGAGGTTCAGGGAGACACTGAAGCTTTCTTT | CSVEVQGDTEAFF
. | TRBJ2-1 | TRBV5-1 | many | TGCGCCAGCAGCTTGGATAGCGACTCCTACAATGAGCAGTTCTTC | CASSLDSDSYNEQFF
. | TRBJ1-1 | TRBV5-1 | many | TGCGCCAGCAGCGACCCACAGGGCTGGAACACTGAAGCTTTCTTT | CASSDPQGWNTEAFF